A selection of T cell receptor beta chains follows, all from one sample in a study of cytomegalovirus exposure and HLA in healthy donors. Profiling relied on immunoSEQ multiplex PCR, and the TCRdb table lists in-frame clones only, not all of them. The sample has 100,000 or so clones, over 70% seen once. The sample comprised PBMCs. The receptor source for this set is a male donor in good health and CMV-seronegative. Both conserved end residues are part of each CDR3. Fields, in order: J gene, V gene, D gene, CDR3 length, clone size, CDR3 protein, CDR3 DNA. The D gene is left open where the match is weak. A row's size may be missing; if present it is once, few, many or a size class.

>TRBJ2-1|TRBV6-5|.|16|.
CASSYSAGRPYNEQFF
TGTGCCAGCAGTTACTCCGCGGGGCGCCCCTACAATGAGCAGTTCTTC
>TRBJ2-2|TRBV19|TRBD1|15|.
CASRVGGQGIGELFF
TGTGCCAGTAGGGTAGGCGGACAGGGGATCGGGGAGCTGTTTTTT
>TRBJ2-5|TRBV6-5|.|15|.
CASSYSTVGPETQYF
TGTGCCAGCAGTTACTCGACAGTGGGCCCCGAGACCCAGTACTTC
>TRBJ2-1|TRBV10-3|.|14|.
CAISESGQSNEQFF
TGTGCCATCAGTGAGTCTGGACAGTCCAATGAGCAGTTCTTC
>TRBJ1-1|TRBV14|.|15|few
CASSQVFGGTTEAFF
TGTGCCAGCAGCCAAGTTTTCGGAGGGACCACTGAAGCTTTCTTT
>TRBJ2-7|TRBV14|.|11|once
CASSPGGEQYF
TGTGCCAGCAGCCCCGGAGGAGAGCAGTACTTC
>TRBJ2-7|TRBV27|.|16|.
CASSLGRPSDSYEQYF
TGTGCCAGCAGTTTAGGGAGGCCCTCCGACTCCTACGAGCAGTACTTC
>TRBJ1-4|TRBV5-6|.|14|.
CASSGVQGHEKLFF
TGTGCCAGCAGCGGTGTACAGGGTCATGAAAAACTGTTTTTT
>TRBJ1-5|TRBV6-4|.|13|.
CASSEAFDQPQHF
TGTGCCAGCAGTGAGGCCTTCGATCAGCCCCAGCATTTT
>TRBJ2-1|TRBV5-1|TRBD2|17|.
CASSSTPKAGAYYEQFF
TGCGCCAGCAGCTCCACCCCCAAAGCGGGAGCTTATTATGAGCAGTTCTTC
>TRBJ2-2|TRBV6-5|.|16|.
CASSLKLTVNTGELFF
TGTGCCAGCAGTTTAAAATTGACAGTAAACACCGGGGAGCTGTTTTTT
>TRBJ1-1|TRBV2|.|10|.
CASSEYEAFF
TGTGCCAGCAGTGAGTATGAAGCTTTCTTT
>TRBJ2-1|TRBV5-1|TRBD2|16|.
CASSTWTSENYNEQFF
TGCGCCAGCAGCACCTGGACTAGCGAAAATTATAATGAGCAGTTCTTC
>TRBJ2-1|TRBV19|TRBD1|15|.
CASGQGERSYNEQFF
TGTGCCAGTGGCCAGGGGGAGCGTTCCTACAATGAGCAGTTCTTC
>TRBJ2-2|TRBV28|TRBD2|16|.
CASSLPAGDLTGELFF
TGTGCCAGCAGTTTACCAGCGGGGGACCTCACCGGGGAGCTGTTTTTT
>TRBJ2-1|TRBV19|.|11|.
CASSMGAEQFF
TGTGCCAGTAGTATGGGGGCTGAGCAGTTCTTC
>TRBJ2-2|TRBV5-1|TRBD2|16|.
CASSLTSGANTGELFF
TGCGCCAGCAGCTTGACCAGCGGGGCGAACACCGGGGAGCTGTTTTTT
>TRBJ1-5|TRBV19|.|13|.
CASNGGGLGPQHF
TGTGCCAGTAACGGGGGGGGCCTGGGGCCCCAGCATTTT
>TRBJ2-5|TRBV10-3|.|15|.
CAMADSNLYQETQYF
TGTGCCATGGCGGACAGCAACCTGTACCAAGAGACCCAGTACTTC
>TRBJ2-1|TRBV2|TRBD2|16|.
CASSEPFREGRNEQFF
TGTGCCAGCAGTGAACCCTTTCGGGAGGGCCGCAATGAGCAGTTCTTC
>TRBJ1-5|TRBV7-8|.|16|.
CASSLPTGSLDQPQHF
TGTGCCAGCAGCTTACCTACGGGGTCTTTAGATCAGCCCCAGCATTTT
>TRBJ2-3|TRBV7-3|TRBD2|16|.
CASSPGLAGSTDTQYF
TGTGCCAGCAGCCCGGGACTAGCGGGTAGCACAGATACGCAGTATTTT
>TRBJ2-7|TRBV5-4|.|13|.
CASSRGAESEQYF
TGTGCCAGCAGCCGGGGGGCGGAATCCGAGCAGTACTTC
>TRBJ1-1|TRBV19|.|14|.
CASSIAPGNTEAFF
TGTGCCAGTAGTATAGCGCCGGGGAACACTGAAGCTTTCTTT
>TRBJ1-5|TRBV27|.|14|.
CASRPGGINQPQHF
TGTGCCAGCAGGCCGGGGGGGATTAATCAGCCCCAGCATTTT
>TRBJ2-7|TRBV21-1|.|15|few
CASSKDWDSYYEQYF
TGTGCCAGCAGCAAAGACTGGGACTCATACTACGAGCAGTACTTC
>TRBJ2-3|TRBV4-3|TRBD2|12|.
CASGTSADTQYF
TGCGCCAGCGGGACTAGCGCAGATACGCAGTATTTT
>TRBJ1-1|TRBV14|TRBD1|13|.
CASSQIDRGEAFF
TGTGCCAGCAGTCAGATTGACAGGGGGGAAGCTTTCTTT
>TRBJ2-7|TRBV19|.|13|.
CASSIRKSGEQYF
TGTGCCAGTAGTATCCGCAAAAGCGGCGAGCAGTACTTC
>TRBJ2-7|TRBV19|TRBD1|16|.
CASALSPGQGPYEQYF
TGTGCCAGTGCTCTCTCCCCCGGACAGGGACCCTACGAGCAGTACTTC
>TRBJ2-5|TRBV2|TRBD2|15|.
CASSGSRGGQETQYF
TGTGCCAGCAGTGGCTCCCGGGGAGGGCAGGAGACCCAGTACTTC
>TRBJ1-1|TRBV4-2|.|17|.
CASSQDMADSPNTEAFF
TGTGCCAGCAGCCAAGACATGGCGGACAGCCCGAACACTGAAGCTTTCTTT
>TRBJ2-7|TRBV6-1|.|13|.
CASSEWVGGEQYF
TGTGCCAGCAGTGAATGGGTCGGGGGCGAGCAGTACTTC
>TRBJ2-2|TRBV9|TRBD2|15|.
CASSVGTRSTGELFF
TGTGCCAGCAGCGTCGGGACTAGGAGCACCGGGGAGCTGTTTTTT
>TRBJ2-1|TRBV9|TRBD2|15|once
CASSAGGSSYNEQFF
TGTGCCAGCAGCGCCGGGGGGAGCTCCTACAATGAGCAGTTCTTC
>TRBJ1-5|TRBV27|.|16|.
CASSSLRGLRNQPQHF
TGTGCCAGCAGTTCCCTGCGGGGGCTGAGGAATCAGCCCCAGCATTTT
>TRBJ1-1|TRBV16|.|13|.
CASSQSRGGEAFF
TGTGCCAGCAGCCAATCGAGGGGGGGTGAAGCTTTCTTT
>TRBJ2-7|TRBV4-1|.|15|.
CASSQETYMGHEQYF
TGCGCCAGCAGCCAAGAAACCTACATGGGCCACGAGCAGTACTTC
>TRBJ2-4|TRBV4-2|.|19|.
CASSQDRGLGGGAKNIQYF
TGTGCCAGCAGCCAAGATCGGGGACTCGGAGGTGGAGCCAAAAACATTCAGTACTTC
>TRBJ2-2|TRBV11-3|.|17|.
CASSLGWGGLDTGELFF
TGTGCCAGCAGCTTAGGGTGGGGCGGATTGGACACCGGGGAGCTGTTTTTT
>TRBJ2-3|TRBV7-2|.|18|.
CASSLRGGAGAGADTQYF
TGTGCCAGCAGCTTAAGAGGGGGGGCGGGAGCCGGGGCAGATACGCAGTATTTT
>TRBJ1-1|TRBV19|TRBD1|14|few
CASRKTGVNTEAFF
TGTGCCAGTAGAAAAACAGGGGTGAATACTGAAGCTTTCTTT
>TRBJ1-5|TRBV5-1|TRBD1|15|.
CASSLEGASNQPQHF
TGCGCCAGCAGCTTGGAGGGGGCCTCCAATCAGCCCCAGCATTTT
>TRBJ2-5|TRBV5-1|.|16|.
CASSGELAGPQETQYF
TGCGCCAGCAGCGGTGAACTCGCGGGACCCCAAGAGACCCAGTACTTC
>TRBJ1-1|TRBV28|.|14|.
CASRGLAGITEAFF
TGTGCCAGCAGAGGTTTAGCTGGTATCACTGAAGCTTTCTTT
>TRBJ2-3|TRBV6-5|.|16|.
CASSYSIPGLQDREYF
TGTGCCAGCAGTTACTCCATACCGGGACTCCAAGACCGGGAGTATTTT
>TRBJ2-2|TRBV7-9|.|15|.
CASSRSGTRTGELFF
TGTGCCAGCAGCCGGAGCGGGACACGGACCGGGGAGCTGTTTTTT
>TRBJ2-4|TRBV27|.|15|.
CASRGANQPGDIQYF
TGTGCCAGCCGGGGGGCCAACCAACCTGGGGACATTCAGTACTTC
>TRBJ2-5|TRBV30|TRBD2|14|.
CAWSAGGPRETQYF
TGTGCCTGGAGTGCGGGAGGGCCGAGAGAGACCCAGTACTTC
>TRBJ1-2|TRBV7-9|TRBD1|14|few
CSSSLAGQNYGYTF
TGTTCCAGCAGCTTAGCGGGACAGAACTATGGCTACACCTTC
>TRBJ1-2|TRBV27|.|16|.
CASSLSWRPSNYGYTF
TGTGCCAGCAGTTTATCCTGGCGGCCATCTAACTATGGCTACACCTTC
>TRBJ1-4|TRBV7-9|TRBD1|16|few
CASSLNSAGGGEKLFF
TGTGCCAGCAGCTTAAATTCCGCAGGGGGTGGTGAAAAACTGTTTTTT
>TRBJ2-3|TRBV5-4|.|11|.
CASSFYDTQYF
TGTGCCAGCAGCTTTTATGATACGCAGTATTTT